This T cell receptor beta chain is from a study of T cells expressing NK-cell markers (dated by TCRdb to 2020 to 2022). For the study in its entirety: In sorted CD3+CD56+NKG2C+, CD3+CD56+NKG2C- and CD3+CD56-NKG2C+ T-cell subsets from several donors, TCR beta-chain repertoires were profiled. Illumina HiSeq 2000/2500, MiSeq or NextSeq was used to sequence libraries as 2 x 150 bp reads. The study sequenced eight donors, all healthy volunteers chosen at random: three men and five women. Among the eight sequenced donors, only one was HCMV-seronegative, while the other seven were HCMV-seropositive. Overall study results and their limits: Whether the expanded NKG2C-expressing T cell clones were specific for HCMV antigens was left unclear. Those dominant clonotypes were again the most abundant among CD3+CD56-NKG2C+ cells in four donors, at 28.3-60.1%. In roughly six donors, the dominant CD3+CD56+NKG2C+ clonotypes ranked among the top 10 CD8+ clonotypes, making up roughly 1.0-7.0% of CD8+ T cells.

Concerning this clonotype: Its recognized antigen is unknown.

Reading from cysteine to phenylalanine, the CDR3 counts 17 amino acids. The entry carries no DNA sequence. The sequencer was an Illumina HiSeq 2000. 5'RACE template switching, by which a universal primer site and unique molecular identifiers were added, was used to make TCR beta cDNA libraries. cDNA synthesis was primed from the TCR beta constant segment, followed by two successive PCR amplification steps. The study's processing was this. MIGEC handled demultiplexing of the reads and grouping by UMI, while MiTCR was used to assemble and quantify clonotypes. To remove erroneous sequences, TCR cDNA sequences were retained only when supported by two or more reads. Downstream repertoire analysis used the tcR package, and clonotypes were matched across fractions by CDR3 nucleotide sequence plus V segment. VDJmatch was used to annotate antigen specificity against VDJdb, with one amino acid substitution in CDR3 allowed. After the reads were reprocessed by TCRdb, one entry was made per CDR3 protein sequence, with no DNA. The V and J calls, along with clone size, are taken from TCRdb and not from the paper's own processing. The table kept for this sample lists roughly 160,000 distinct CDR3 sequences. About 18% of the sample is taken by the ten largest.

HCMV-specific IgG was detected in serum with a commercial ELISA kit to determine HCMV serostatus. Peripheral blood mononuclear cells were isolated from blood by Ficoll density gradient centrifugation. The origin of this receptor is a woman aged 18 to 75 in good health. Recombination linked TRBV12-3 or TRBV12-4 to TRBJ2-4; TCRdb's D call, TRBD1, is unchecked because there is no DNA. Sequencing was carried out using blood T cells: a sorted CD56 or NKG2C T cell subset, CD4+ or CD8+ T cells, or bulk PBMC T cells (not recorded which). The CDR3 reads as follows: CASSLTQGAIAKNIQYF.